The clone carrying this TCR beta chain was seen a single time. Its antigen is still unknown. A junction boundary mismatches the germline segment, possibly from a read error. The CDR3 is 17 residues long. From germline, CDR1 is MDHEN and CDR2 SYDVKM. This record comes from a study of read filtering for tumor transcriptome and immune sequencing. Study overall: Whole-transcriptome libraries were prepared after DNase treatment.

From about 400 ng of RNA, a library with molecular barcoded alpha/delta and beta/gamma adaptors was made. TCRdb analysed the reads with MiXCR anew, one entry per CDR3 protein. Of about 24,000 distinct CDR3 sequences in the sample, 20% to 25% were seen once. Overall study findings and caveats: Dropping single-read clonotypes raised IR-seq and RNA-seq shared-clonotype correlation.

The TCR was taken from a donor aged 40 or older with multiple myeloma. The sequenced sample consisted of a population of CD138-negative cells sorted from bone marrow. The gene calls are TRBV28 and TRBJ2-7; TRBD1 aligns across 7 bases. CDR3 residues: CASSSPRDSSTNYEQYF. CDR3 coding DNA: TGTGCTAGCAGCTCTCCCCGGGACAGCTCAACTAACTACGAGCAGTACTTC. Full variable domain (rest looked up from reference TRBV28 and TRBJ2-7): DVKVTQSSRYLVKRTGEKVFLECVQDMDHENMFWYRQDPGLGLRLIYFSYDVKMKEKGDIPEGYSVSREKKERFSLILESASTNQTSMYLCASSSPRDSSTNYEQYFGPGTRLTVT.